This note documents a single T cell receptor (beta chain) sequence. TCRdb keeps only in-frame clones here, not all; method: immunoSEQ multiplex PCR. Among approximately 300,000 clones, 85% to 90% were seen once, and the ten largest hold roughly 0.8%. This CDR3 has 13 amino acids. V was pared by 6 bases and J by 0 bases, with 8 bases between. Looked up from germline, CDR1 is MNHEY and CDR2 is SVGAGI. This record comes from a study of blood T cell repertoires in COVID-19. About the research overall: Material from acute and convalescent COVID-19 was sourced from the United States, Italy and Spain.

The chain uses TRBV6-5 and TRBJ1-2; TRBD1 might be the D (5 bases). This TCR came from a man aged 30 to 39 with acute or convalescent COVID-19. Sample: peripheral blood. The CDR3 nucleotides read TGTGCCAGCAGGCCAGGGCCTAACTATGGCTACACCTTC. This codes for CASRPGPNYGYTF.